This T cell receptor beta chain was observed in a study of CD8+ T cells in alopecia areata. RNA was isolated and reverse transcribed to cDNA, the sequencing template. Assay: immunoSEQ multiplex PCR; the TCRdb copy retains only in-frame clones and omits some. The table lists approximately 190,000 clones, roughly 60% of them singletons, with roughly 5% in the top ten. The V gene's germline CDR1 is KGHSH and CDR2 LQKENI. V lost 3 bases to trimming and J lost 9 bases, with 12 bases between them. The CDR3 extends over 14 amino acids. The treatment denotes: oral pan-JAK inhibitor, 5-10 mg twice daily. Individuals with alopecia areata gave both lesional scalp punch biopsies and peripheral blood for collection. This clone was seen more than once but under ten times.

Material: CD4+ T cells sorted from blood, obtained at week 24, from a patient treated with tofacitinib. The receptor was derived from a human donor with alopecia areata. The chain combines TRBV18 with TRBJ1-6; D not certain. CDR3 nucleotide sequence: TGTGCCAGCTCACCTTCGGAGACACCTTCACCCCTCCACTTT. This translates into CASSPSETPSPLHF. The full variable domain, its missing parts supplied by reference TRBV18 and TRBJ1-6, is NAGVMQNPRHLVRRRGQEARLRCSPMKGHSHVYWYRQLPEEGLKFMVYLQKENIIDESGMPKERFSAEFPKEGPSILRIQQVVRGDSAAYFCASSPSETPSPLHFGNGTRLTVT.